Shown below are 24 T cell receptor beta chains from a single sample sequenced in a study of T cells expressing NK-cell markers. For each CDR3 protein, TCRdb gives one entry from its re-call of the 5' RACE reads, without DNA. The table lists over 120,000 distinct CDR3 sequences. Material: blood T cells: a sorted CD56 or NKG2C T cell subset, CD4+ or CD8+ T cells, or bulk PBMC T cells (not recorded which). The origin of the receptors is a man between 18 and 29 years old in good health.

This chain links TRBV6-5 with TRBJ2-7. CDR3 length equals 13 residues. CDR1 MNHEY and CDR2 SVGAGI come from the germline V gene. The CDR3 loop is CASSYSARSGQYF.

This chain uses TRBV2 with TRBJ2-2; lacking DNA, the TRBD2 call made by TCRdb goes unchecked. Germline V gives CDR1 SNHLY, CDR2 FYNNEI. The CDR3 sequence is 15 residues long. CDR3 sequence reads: CATLAGGPDTGELFF. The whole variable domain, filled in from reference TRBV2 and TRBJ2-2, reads EPEVTQTPSHQVTQMGQEVILRCVPISNHLYFYWYRQILGQKVEFLVSFYNNEISEKSEIFDDQFSVERPDGSNFTLKIRSTKLEDSAMYFCATLAGGPDTGELFFGEGSRLTVL.

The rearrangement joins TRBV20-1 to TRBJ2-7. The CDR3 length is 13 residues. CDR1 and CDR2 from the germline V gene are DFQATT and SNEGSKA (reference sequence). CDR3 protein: CSARGADNYEQYF.

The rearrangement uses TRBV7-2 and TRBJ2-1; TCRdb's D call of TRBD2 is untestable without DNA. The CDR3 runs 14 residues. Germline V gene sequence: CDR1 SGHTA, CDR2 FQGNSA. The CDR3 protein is CAQGTSGNYNEQFF.

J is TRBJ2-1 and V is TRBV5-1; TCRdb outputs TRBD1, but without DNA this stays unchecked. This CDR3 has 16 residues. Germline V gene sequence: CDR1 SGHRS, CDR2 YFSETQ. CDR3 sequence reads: CASSLVEGQLYNEQFF.

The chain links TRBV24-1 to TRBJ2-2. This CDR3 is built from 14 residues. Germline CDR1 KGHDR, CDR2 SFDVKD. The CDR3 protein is CATSDLAYTGELFF.

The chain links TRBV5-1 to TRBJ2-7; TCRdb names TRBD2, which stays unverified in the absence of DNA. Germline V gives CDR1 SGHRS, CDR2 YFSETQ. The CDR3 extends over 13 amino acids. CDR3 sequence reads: CASSRTSDYEQYF.

CDR3 amino acids: CASSLPGGLTEAFF. The chain links TRBV5-1 to TRBJ1-1; the TCRdb D gene call, TRBD1, has no DNA to confirm it. The length of the CDR3 is 14 residues. Germline loops: CDR1 SGHRS, CDR2 YFSETQ.

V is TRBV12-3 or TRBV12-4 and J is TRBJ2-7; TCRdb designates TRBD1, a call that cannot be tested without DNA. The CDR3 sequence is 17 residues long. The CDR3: CASSFSGGPVPRYEQYF.

CDR3 in amino acids: CASRDSRRWDTGELFF. The chain has TRBV12-3 or TRBV12-4 and TRBJ2-2; there is no DNA to check the TCRdb D call of TRBD1. This CDR3 has 16 residues.

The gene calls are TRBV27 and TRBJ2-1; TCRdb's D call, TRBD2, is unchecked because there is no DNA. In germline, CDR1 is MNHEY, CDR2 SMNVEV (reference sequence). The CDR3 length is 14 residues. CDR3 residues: CASSVERESNEQFF.

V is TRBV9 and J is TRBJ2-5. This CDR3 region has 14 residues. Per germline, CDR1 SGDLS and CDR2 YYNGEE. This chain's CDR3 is CASSETSGQETQYF.

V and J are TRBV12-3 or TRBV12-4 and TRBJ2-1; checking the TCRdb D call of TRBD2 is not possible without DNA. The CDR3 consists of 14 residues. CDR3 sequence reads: CASSFSASGYEQFF.

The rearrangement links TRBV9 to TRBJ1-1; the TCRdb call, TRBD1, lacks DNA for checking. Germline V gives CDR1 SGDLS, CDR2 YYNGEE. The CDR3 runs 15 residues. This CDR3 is CASSVSGTPNSEAFF.

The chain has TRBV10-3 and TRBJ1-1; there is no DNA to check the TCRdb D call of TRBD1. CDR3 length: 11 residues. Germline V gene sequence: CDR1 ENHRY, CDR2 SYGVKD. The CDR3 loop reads CAIRGGAEAFF.

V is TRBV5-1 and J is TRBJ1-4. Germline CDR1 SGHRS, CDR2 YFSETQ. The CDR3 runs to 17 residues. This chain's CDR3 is CASSLGPGEDYNEKLFF.

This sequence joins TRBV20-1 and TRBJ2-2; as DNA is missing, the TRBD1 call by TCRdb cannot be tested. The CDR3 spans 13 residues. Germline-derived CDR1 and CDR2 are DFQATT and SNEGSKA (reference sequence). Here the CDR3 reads CSSGTPNTGELFF.

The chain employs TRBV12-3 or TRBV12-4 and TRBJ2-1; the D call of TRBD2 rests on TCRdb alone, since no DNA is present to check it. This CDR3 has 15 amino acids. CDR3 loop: CASSWTSGGVGEQFF.

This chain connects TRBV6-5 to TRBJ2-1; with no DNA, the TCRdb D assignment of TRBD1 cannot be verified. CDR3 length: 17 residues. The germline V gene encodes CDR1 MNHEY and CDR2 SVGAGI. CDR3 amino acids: CASSLTGGQSSYNEQFF.

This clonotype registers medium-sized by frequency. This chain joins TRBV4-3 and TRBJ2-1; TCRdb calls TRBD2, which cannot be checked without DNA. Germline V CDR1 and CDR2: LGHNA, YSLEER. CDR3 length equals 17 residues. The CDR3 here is CASSQGLAGGPPNEQFF.

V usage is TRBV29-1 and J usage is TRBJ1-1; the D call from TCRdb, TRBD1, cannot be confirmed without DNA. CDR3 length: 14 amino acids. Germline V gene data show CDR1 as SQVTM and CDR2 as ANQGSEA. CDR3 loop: CSVDFDRMNTEAFF.

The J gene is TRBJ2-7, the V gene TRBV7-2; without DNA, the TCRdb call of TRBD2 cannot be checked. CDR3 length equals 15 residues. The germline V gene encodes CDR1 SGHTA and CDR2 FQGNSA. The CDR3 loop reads CASSLLAGVPHEQYF.

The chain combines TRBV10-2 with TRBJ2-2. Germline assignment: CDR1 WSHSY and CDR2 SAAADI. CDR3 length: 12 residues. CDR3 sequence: CASREGTGELFF.

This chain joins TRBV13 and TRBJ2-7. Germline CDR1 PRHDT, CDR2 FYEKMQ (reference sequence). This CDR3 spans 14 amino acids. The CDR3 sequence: CASSLLGSIYEQYF.